This T cell receptor beta chain was captured by sequencing in a study of blood T cell repertoires in COVID-19. For the study at large: T cells, B-cell-depleted T cells, or PBMCs provided the cDNA or gDNA that served as material.

CDR3 size: 12 residues. V lost 6 bases and J lost 9, with 12 bases in between. Germline V gene sequence: CDR1 LGHNT, CDR2 FRNRAP. Only in-frame clones appear in the TCRdb table, and some are missing; sequencing was by immunoSEQ multiplex PCR. The sample records about 81,000 clones, roughly 89% being singletons. This TCR was sampled from a woman aged 45 to 65 in a cohort sampled during active COVID-19. Input material: peripheral blood. This chain joins TRBV12-5 and TRBJ1-5, with TRBD1 as a possible D gene (5 bases). The CDR3 DNA reads TGTGCTAGTGGCGACAGCCTAGGGCCCCAGCATTTT. It specifies CASGDSLGPQHF.